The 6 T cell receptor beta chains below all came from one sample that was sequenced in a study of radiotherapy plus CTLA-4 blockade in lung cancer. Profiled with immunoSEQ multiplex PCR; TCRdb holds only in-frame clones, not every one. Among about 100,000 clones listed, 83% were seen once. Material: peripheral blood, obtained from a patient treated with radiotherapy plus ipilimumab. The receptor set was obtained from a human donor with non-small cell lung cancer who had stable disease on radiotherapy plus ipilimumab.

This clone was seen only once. The CDR3 coding sequence is TGCGCCAGCAGCTTGTTTCCGAGCGACGAGCAGTACTTC. It is translated as CASSLFPSDEQYF. The rearrangement joins TRBV5-1 to TRBJ2-7, with D hard to call. Germline V gene lookup returns CDR1 SGHRS and CDR2 YFSETQ. This CDR3 region has 13 residues. Between the trimmed V and J ends, which lost 1 base and 5 bases, there was a span of 10 bases.

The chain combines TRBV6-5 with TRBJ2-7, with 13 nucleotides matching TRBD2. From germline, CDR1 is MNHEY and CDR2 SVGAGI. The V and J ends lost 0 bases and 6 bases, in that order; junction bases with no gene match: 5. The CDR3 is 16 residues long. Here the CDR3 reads CASSYSLAGGQGEQYF. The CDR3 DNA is TGTGCCAGCAGTTACTCACTAGCGGGAGGGCAGGGCGAGCAGTACTTC.

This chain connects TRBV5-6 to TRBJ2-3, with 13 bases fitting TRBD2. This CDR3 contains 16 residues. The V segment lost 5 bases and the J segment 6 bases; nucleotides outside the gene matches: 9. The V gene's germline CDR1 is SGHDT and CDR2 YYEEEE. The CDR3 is CASSPLLAGGPDTQYF. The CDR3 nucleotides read TGTGCCAGCAGTCCCCTACTAGCGGGGGGGCCCGATACGCAGTATTTT.

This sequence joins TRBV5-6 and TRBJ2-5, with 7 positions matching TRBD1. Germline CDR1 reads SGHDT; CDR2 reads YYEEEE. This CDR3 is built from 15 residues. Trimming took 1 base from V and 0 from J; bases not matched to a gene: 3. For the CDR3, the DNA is TGTGCCAGCAGCTTGAAGGGGGCGTACCAAGAGACCCAGTACTTC. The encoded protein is CASSLKGAYQETQYF.

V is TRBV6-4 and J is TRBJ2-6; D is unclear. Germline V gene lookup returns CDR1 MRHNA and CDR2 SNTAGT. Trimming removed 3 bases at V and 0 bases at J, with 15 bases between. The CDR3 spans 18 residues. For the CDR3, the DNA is TGTGCCAGCAGTGAAGGGATCCCAGGCTACTCTGGGGCCAACGTCCTGACTTTC. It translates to CASSEGIPGYSGANVLTF.

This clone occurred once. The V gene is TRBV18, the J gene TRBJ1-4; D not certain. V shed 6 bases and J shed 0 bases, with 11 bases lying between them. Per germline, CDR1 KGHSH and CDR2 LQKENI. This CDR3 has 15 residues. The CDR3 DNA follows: TGTGCCAGCTCCGCGGGAGGGTCAACTAATGAAAAACTGTTTTTT. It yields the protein CASSAGGSTNEKLFF.